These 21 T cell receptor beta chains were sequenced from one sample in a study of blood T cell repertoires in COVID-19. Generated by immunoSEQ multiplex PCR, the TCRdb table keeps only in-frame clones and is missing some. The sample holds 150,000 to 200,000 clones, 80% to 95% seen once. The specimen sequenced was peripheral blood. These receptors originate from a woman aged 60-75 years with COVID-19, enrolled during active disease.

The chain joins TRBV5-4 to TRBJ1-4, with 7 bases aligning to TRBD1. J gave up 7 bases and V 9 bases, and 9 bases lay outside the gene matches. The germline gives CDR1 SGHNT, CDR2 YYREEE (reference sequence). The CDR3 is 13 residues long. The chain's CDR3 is CATKRQGVEKLFF. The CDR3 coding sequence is TGTGCCACCAAGAGACAGGGTGTTGAAAAACTGTTTTTT.

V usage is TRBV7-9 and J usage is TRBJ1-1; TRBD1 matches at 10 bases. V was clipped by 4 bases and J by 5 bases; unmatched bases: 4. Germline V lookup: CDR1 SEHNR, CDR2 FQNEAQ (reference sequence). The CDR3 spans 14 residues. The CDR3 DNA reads TGTGCCAGCAGCTCGACAGGGGGCCTAACTGAAGCTTTCTTT. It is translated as CASSSTGGLTEAFF. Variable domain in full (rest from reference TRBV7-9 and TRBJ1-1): DTGVSQNPRHKITKRGQNVTFRCDPISEHNRLYWYRQTLGQGPEFLTYFQNEAQLEKSRLLSDRFSAERPKGSFSTLEIQRTEQGDSAMYLCASSSTGGLTEAFFGQGTRLTVV.

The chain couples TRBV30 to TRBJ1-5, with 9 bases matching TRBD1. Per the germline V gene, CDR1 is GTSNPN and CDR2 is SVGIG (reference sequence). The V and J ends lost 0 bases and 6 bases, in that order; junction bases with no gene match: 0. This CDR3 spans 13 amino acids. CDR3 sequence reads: CAWSVTGGQPQHF. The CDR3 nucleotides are TGTGCCTGGAGTGTGACAGGGGGTCAGCCCCAGCATTTT.

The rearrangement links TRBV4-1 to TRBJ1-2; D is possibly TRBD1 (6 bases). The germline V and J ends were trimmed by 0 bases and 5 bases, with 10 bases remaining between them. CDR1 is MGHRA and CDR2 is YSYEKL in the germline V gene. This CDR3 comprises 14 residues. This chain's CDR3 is CASSQEQGRYGYTF. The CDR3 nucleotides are TGCGCCAGCAGCCAAGAGCAGGGGCGGTATGGCTACACCTTC.

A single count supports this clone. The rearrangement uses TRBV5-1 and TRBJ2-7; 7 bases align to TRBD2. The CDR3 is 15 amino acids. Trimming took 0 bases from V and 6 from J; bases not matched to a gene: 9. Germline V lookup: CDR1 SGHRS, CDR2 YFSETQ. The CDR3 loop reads CASSLGSARGGEQYF. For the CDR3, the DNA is TGCGCCAGCAGCTTGGGATCGGCCCGCGGGGGCGAGCAGTACTTC.

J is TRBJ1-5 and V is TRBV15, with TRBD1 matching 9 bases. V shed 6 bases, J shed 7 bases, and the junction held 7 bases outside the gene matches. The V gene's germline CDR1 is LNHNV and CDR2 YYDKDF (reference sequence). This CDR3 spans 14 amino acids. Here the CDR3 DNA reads TGTGCCACCAGACCGGACAGGGGACACCAGCCCCAGCATTTT. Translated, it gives CATRPDRGHQPQHF.

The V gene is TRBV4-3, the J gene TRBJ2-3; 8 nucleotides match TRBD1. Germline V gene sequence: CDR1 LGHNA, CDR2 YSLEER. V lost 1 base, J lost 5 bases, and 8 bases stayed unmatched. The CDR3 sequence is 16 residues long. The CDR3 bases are TGCGCCAGCAGCCAAGGCTCCGACAGGGGAGGAGATACGCAGTATTTT. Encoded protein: CASSQGSDRGGDTQYF.

The chain's CDR3 is CASRSGDTPSGGYTF. Written as DNA, the CDR3 is TGTGCCAGCAGAAGTGGGGACACTCCCTCGGGGGGCTACACCTTC. This sequence joins TRBV5-6 and TRBJ1-2; possible D gene TRBD1, 6 bases. The V end was cut by 5 bases, the J end by 8 bases, with 22 bases between. Germline lookup yields CDR1 SGHDT and CDR2 YYEEEE. CDR3 size: 15 residues.

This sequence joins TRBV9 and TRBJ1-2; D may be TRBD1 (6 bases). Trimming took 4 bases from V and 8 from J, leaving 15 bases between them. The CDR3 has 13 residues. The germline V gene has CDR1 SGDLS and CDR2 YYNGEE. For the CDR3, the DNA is TGTGCCAGCAGCTCCCAGACGGGGGGCGGCTACACCTTC. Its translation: CASSSQTGGGYTF. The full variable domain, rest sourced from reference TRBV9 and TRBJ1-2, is DSGVTQTPKHLITATGQRVTLRCSPRSGDLSVYWYQQSLDQGLQFLIQYYNGEERAKGNILERFSAQQFPDLHSELNLSSLELGDSALYFCASSSQTGGGYTFGSGTRLTVV.

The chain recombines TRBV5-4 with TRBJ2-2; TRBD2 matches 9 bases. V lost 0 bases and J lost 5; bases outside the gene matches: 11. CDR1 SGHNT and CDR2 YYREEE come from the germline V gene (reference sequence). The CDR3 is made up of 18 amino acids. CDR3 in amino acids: CASSLDIAGEGETGELFF. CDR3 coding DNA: TGTGCCAGCAGCTTGGATATAGCGGGGGAAGGGGAGACCGGGGAGCTGTTTTTT.

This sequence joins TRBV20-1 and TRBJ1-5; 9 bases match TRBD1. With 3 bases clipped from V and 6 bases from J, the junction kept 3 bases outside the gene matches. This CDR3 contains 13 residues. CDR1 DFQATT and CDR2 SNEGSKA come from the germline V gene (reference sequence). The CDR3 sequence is CSASMDRGQPQHF. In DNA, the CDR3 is TGCAGTGCTAGTATGGACAGGGGTCAGCCCCAGCATTTT.

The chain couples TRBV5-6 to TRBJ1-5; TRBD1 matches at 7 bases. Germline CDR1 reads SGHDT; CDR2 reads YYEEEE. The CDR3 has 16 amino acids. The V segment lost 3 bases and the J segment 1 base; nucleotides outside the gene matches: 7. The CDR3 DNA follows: TGTGCCAGCAGCTCCCGGGACAGCCTGAGCAATCAGCCCCAGCATTTT. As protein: CASSSRDSLSNQPQHF.

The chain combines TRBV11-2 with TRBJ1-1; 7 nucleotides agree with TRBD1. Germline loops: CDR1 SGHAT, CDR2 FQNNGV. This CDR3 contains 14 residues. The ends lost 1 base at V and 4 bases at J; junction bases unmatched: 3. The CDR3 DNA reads TGTGCCAGCAGCTTAGCAGGGGGGTCCACTGAAGCTTTCTTT. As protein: CASSLAGGSTEAFF.

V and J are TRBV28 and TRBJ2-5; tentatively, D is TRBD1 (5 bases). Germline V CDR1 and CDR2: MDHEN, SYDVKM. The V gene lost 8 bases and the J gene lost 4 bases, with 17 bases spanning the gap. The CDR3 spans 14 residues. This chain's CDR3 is CASETLRAVETQYF. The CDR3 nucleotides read TGTGCCAGCGAGACTCTCAGGGCCGTAGAGACCCAGTACTTC.

In nucleotides, the CDR3 is TGTGCCAGCAGTCCGACAGGGCAGGAAGCTTTCTTT. Encoded protein: CASSPTGQEAFF. The chain is built from TRBV6-5 and TRBJ1-1; 7 bases align to TRBD1. The CDR3 consists of 12 residues. The V segment lost 5 bases and the J segment 8 bases; nucleotides outside the gene matches: 5. Germline-derived CDR1 and CDR2 are MNHEY and SVGAGI.

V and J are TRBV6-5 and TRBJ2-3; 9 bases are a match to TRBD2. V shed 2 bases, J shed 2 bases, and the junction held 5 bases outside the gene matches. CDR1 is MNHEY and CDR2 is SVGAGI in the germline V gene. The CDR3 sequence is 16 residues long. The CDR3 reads CASSYELAGTTDTQYF. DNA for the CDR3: TGTGCCAGCAGTTACGAGCTAGCGGGGACCACAGATACGCAGTATTTT.

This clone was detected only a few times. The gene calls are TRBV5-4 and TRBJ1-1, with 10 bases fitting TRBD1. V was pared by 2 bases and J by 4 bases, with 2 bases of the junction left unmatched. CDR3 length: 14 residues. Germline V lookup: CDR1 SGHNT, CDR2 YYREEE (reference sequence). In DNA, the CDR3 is TGTGCCAGCAGCTTAGACAGGGGGCTCACTGAAGCTTTCTTT. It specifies CASSLDRGLTEAFF.

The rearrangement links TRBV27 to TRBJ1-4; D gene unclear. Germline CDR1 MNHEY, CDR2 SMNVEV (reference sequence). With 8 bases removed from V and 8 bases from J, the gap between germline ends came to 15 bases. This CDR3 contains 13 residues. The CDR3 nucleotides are TGTGCCAGCCGCCCCTCCCCGGGGGAAAAACTGTTTTTT. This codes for CASRPSPGEKLFF. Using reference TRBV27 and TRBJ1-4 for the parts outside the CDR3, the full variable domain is EAQVTQNPRYLITVTGKKLTVTCSQNMNHEYMSWYRQDPGLGLRQIYYSMNVEVTDKGDVPEGYKVSRKEKRNFPLILESPSPNQTSLYFCASRPSPGEKLFFGSGTQLSVL.

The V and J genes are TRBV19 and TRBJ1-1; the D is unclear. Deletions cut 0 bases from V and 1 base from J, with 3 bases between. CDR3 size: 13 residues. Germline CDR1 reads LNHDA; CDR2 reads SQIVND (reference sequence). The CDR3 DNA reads TGTGCCAGTAGTATAGACAGGAACACTGAAGCTTTCTTT. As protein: CASSIDRNTEAFF.

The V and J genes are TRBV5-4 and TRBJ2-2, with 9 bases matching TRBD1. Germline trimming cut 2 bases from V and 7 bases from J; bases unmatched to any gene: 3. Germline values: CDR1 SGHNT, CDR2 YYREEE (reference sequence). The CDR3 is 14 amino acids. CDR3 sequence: CASSLQGAGGELFF. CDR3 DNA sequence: TGTGCCAGCAGCTTACAGGGGGCGGGCGGGGAGCTGTTTTTT.

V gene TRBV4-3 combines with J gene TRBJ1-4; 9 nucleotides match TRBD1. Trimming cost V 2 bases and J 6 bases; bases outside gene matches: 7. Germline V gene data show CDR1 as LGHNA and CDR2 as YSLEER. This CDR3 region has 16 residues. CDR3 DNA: TGCGCCAGCAGCCAAAATACCGGGACAGGGTATGAAAAACTGTTTTTT. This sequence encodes CASSQNTGTGYEKLFF.